This T cell receptor (beta chain) was sequenced for a study of response to subunit inactivated influenza vaccine. General study points: That few new T cells are recruited by each seasonal influenza vaccination was the authors' suggestion.

J gave up 7 bases and V 4 bases, and 7 bases lay outside the gene matches. Per the germline V gene, CDR1 is MNHNS and CDR2 is SASEGT. The CDR3 totals 15 residues. As regards this clonotype: Its specificity is not known.

From the RT-PCR reads, TCRdb called clonotypes with MiXCR, one entry per CDR3 protein. The sample records some 500,000 distinct CDR3 sequences, more than 15% being singletons. The clonotype comes from a man aged 50 to 69 who received an inactivated influenza vaccine. This chain links TRBV6-1 with TRBJ2-2, with TRBD1 matching 9 bases. The sample here was CD4+ T cells sorted from PBMCs, taken approximately 25 months after vaccination. In DNA, the CDR3 is TGTGCCAGCAGTGCCGGGACAGGGCATATCGGGGAGCTGTTTTTT. The encoded protein is CASSAGTGHIGELFF.